Listed below are T cell receptor beta chains from one sample, sequenced in a study of T cells in localized non-small cell lung cancer. Libraries were prepared by immunoSEQ multiplex PCR; TCRdb keeps only in-frame clonotypes and omits some of them. This table holds approximately 1,500 clones, approximately 37% found once. Sequences were derived from lung tumor tissue, sampled before any cancer treatment. The source of these receptors is a female donor older than 55 with stage I lung adenocarcinoma. The CDR3 runs from the conserved cysteine through the conserved F or W. A D gene is named only where the DNA matches it firmly. A row's size may be missing; if present it is once, few, many or a size class.

cdr3_aa	cdr3_nt	j_call	clone_size	v_call	d_call
CASGRTARETQYF	TGTGCTAGTGGTCGTACAGCGAGGGAGACCCAGTACTTC	TRBJ2-5	NA	TRBV12-5	NA
CASSLGGQGSDEQYF	TGTGCCAGCAGCTTGGGGGGACAGGGGAGCGACGAGCAGTACTTC	TRBJ2-7	NA	TRBV11-3	TRBD1
CAWTQRRAGGQPQHF	TGTGCCTGGACCCAACGGAGGGCAGGAGGTCAGCCCCAGCATTTT	TRBJ1-5	NA	TRBV30	NA
CSVAGAVYGYTF	TGCAGCGTGGCCGGGGCCGTCTATGGCTACACCTTC	TRBJ1-2	NA	TRBV29-1	NA
CASSLGSSGMGNEQFF	TGTGCCAGCAGCTTAGGATCCAGCGGGATGGGGAATGAGCAGTTCTTC	TRBJ2-1	NA	TRBV11-3	TRBD2
CSVAIGQEGYTF	TGCAGCGTTGCCATTGGACAGGAAGGCTACACCTTC	TRBJ1-2	NA	TRBV29-1	TRBD1
CASSRPKETQYF	TGTGCCAGTAGTCGCCCTAAAGAGACCCAGTACTTC	TRBJ2-5	NA	TRBV19	NA
CASSSAGTGVEKLFF	TGTGCCAGCAGTTCCGCGGGGACAGGGGTAGAAAAACTGTTTTTT	TRBJ1-4	few	TRBV6-8	TRBD1
CASTAAARRGDEKLFF	TGTGCCAGCACTGCGGCCGCGCGACGGGGCGATGAAAAACTGTTTTTT	TRBJ1-4	few	TRBV6-8	NA
CASSMGQTQYF	TGTGCCAGTAGTATGGGGCAGACCCAGTACTTC	TRBJ2-5	NA	TRBV19	NA
CASSPRLAGTTDTQYF	TGTGCCAGCTCACCGCGTCTAGCGGGAACCACAGATACGCAGTATTTT	TRBJ2-3	NA	TRBV18	TRBD2
CASSLGLAGESYEQYF	TGTGCCAGCAGCCTCGGACTAGCGGGGGAATCCTACGAGCAGTACTTC	TRBJ2-7	medium-sized	TRBV11-3	TRBD2
CSVPGTGGRSGYTF	TGCAGCGTTCCCGGGACAGGGGGCAGGAGTGGCTACACCTTC	TRBJ1-2	NA	TRBV29-1	TRBD1
CASSESSGGRDTQYF	TGCGCCAGCAGTGAGTCTAGCGGGGGCCGGGATACGCAGTATTTT	TRBJ2-3	NA	TRBV10-1	TRBD2
CASSYTGQTDTQYF	TGTGCCAGCAGTTACACGGGACAGACAGATACGCAGTATTTT	TRBJ2-3	NA	TRBV6-8	TRBD1
CASSESGRGREQFF	TGTGCCAGCAGTGAAAGCGGGAGAGGGAGGGAGCAGTTCTTC	TRBJ2-1	few	TRBV9	TRBD2
CANWTGSDKTQYF	TGTGCCAACTGGACAGGGAGCGATAAGACCCAGTACTTC	TRBJ2-5	NA	TRBV19	TRBD1
CASSPTSGTNTGELFF	TGTGCCAGCTCACCAACTAGCGGGACAAACACCGGGGAGCTGTTTTTT	TRBJ2-2	NA	TRBV18	TRBD2
CASHRDGSSTGYGYTF	TGTGCCAGCCACCGGGACGGTTCTTCGACGGGCTATGGCTACACCTTC	TRBJ1-2	medium-sized	TRBV9	NA
CAWRAGQKNEKLFF	TGTGCCTGGAGGGCCGGACAGAAAAATGAAAAACTGTTTTTT	TRBJ1-4	NA	TRBV30	NA
CASSPNAGETEAFF	TGTGCCAGCTCGCCTAACGCAGGGGAAACTGAAGCTTTCTTT	TRBJ1-1	once	TRBV18	NA
CASGPSGTNTGELFF	TGTGCTAGTGGCCCTAGCGGGACGAACACCGGGGAGCTGTTTTTT	TRBJ2-2	NA	TRBV12-5	TRBD2
CASSLGTFTEQFF	TGTGCCAGCAGCCTTGGGACATTCACTGAGCAGTTCTTC	TRBJ2-1	NA	TRBV14	NA
CAWSRTANTEAFF	TGTGCCTGGAGCCGGACAGCCAACACTGAAGCTTTCTTT	TRBJ1-1	once	TRBV30	NA
CASRGDSLNTEAFF	TGTGCCAGCAGAGGGGACAGCTTGAACACTGAAGCTTTCTTT	TRBJ1-1	few	TRBV9	TRBD1
CSAGDSLRIGQYF	TGCAGCGCCGGGGACTCCCTAAGGATAGGGCAGTACTTC	TRBJ2-7	NA	TRBV29-1	NA
CASSEAPPYEQYF	TGTGCCAGCAGTGAAGCACCTCCTTACGAGCAGTACTTC	TRBJ2-7	few	TRBV6-1	NA
CASSQTSGGPGWPGELFF	TGTGCCAGCAGCCAGACTAGCGGGGGGCCCGGATGGCCCGGGGAGCTGTTTTTT	TRBJ2-2	NA	TRBV6-8	TRBD2
CASHSDYNEQFF	TGTGCCAGCCACTCCGACTACAATGAGCAGTTCTTC	TRBJ2-1	NA	TRBV9	NA
CAWRPSGTTDTQYF	TGTGCCTGGAGGCCTAGCGGGACCACAGATACGCAGTATTTT	TRBJ2-3	few	TRBV30	TRBD2
CASSPFTPGTQYF	TGTGCCAGCAGTCCTTTCACCCCAGGGACCCAGTACTTC	TRBJ2-5	NA	TRBV6-8	NA
CASSESGTGGYEQFF	TGTGCCAGCAGTGAGTCCGGGACAGGGGGCTATGAGCAGTTCTTC	TRBJ2-1	few	TRBV6-7	TRBD1
CASSPRDSLYEQYF	TGTGCCAGCAGCCCCCGGGACAGTCTTTACGAGCAGTACTTC	TRBJ2-7	few	TRBV11-3	TRBD1
CASKPGTSSTDTQYF	TGTGCCAGTAAGCCCGGGACATCTAGCACAGATACGCAGTATTTT	TRBJ2-3	once	TRBV19	NA
CASRSSGGAKNIQYF	TGTGCCAGCAGGTCCAGCGGGGGGGCCAAAAACATTCAGTACTTC	TRBJ2-4	few	TRBV14	TRBD2
CAAHPSGYSYNEQFF	TGTGCCGCACACCCATCGGGTTACTCCTACAATGAGCAGTTCTTC	TRBJ2-1	NA	TRBV6-8	NA
CASSRAGTGRTDTQYF	TGTGCCAGCAGCCGCGCCGGGACAGGGCGCACAGATACGCAGTATTTT	TRBJ2-3	NA	TRBV7-1	TRBD1
CASSPWDSSSGNTIYF	TGTGCCAGCTCACCATGGGACTCGAGCTCTGGAAACACCATATATTTT	TRBJ1-3	NA	TRBV18	NA
CASSRPLGARIHEQYF	TGTGCCAGCAGCCGCCCGCTGGGGGCGCGAATCCACGAGCAGTACTTC	TRBJ2-7	NA	TRBV7-7	NA
CASSLGQGQDSPLHF	TGTGCCAGCTCACTAGGACAGGGTCAGGATTCACCCCTCCACTTT	TRBJ1-6	NA	TRBV18	TRBD1
CAWSRGGVGDTQYF	TGTGCCTGGAGTCGGGGGGGAGTTGGAGATACGCAGTATTTT	TRBJ2-3	NA	TRBV30	TRBD2
CASTETPGSGNTEAFF	TGTGCCAGTACCGAGACTCCGGGATCAGGGAACACTGAAGCTTTCTTT	TRBJ1-1	few	TRBV19	NA
CASSVSAVVYGYTF	TGTGCCAGCAGTGTAAGCGCAGTTGTCTATGGCTACACCTTC	TRBJ1-2	few	TRBV2	NA
CASSYSADDGYTF	TGTGCCAGCAGTTACTCGGCAGACGATGGCTACACCTTC	TRBJ1-2	few	TRBV6-8	NA
CASSQARQSTDTQYF	TGTGCCAGCAGCCAAGCAAGACAGAGCACAGATACGCAGTATTTT	TRBJ2-3	medium-sized	TRBV11-3	NA
CASSIPGAAEKLFF	TGTGCCAGTAGTATCCCCGGGGCCGCAGAAAAACTGTTTTTT	TRBJ1-4	NA	TRBV19	NA
CASSPVGNTEAFF	TGTGCCAGCTCACCTGTTGGGAACACTGAAGCTTTCTTT	TRBJ1-1	NA	TRBV18	NA
CSVSGTGYEQYF	TGCAGCGTTTCCGGGACAGGCTACGAGCAGTACTTC	TRBJ2-7	NA	TRBV29-1	TRBD1
CSVAPGMNTEAFF	TGCAGCGTTGCCCCCGGTATGAACACTGAAGCTTTCTTT	TRBJ1-1	NA	TRBV29-1	NA
CASSPGQGETQYF	TGTGCCAGCAGTCCCGGACAGGGGGAGACCCAGTACTTC	TRBJ2-5	few	TRBV6-8	TRBD1
CVSTSSGGNYGYTF	TGTGTCAGCACTTCCAGTGGGGGCAACTATGGCTACACCTTC	TRBJ1-2	NA	TRBV14	NA
CASSYSGPTNTEAFF	TGTGCCAGCAGTTACTCGGGACCCACGAACACTGAAGCTTTCTTT	TRBJ1-1	few	TRBV6-8	NA
CASSFSGPTEAFF	TGTGCCAGCAGTTTTTCAGGGCCCACTGAAGCTTTCTTT	TRBJ1-1	NA	TRBV7-2	NA
CSVEDLGQTQYF	TGCAGCGTTGAAGATCTGGGGCAGACCCAGTACTTC	TRBJ2-5	NA	TRBV29-1	NA